The 17 T cell receptor beta chains below come from one sample, sequenced in a study of T cells after yellow fever vaccination. TCRdb re-called the 5' RACE reads through MiXCR, storing one row per CDR3 protein. The table has under 700,000 distinct CDR3 sequences, around 17% seen once. This sample comprised PBMCs, obtained around 5 days after the first yellow fever vaccination. Source of these receptors: a young man who received the YFV17D yellow fever vaccine.

This chain uses TRBV5-4 with TRBJ1-6; TRBD1 is a possible D gene (5 bases). V shed 4 bases and J shed 9 bases, with 14 bases lying between them. Germline V lookup: CDR1 SGHNT, CDR2 YYREEE (reference sequence). This CDR3 contains 14 residues. The CDR3 loop reads CASSLQERGSPLHF. The CDR3 DNA follows: TGTGCCAGCAGCCTACAGGAACGCGGTTCACCCCTCCACTTT.

This clonotype was picked up a small number of times. The CDR3 DNA reads as TGTGCCAGCAGCTTCAGACTAGCGGGGGGATCTGAGCAGTTCTTC. It is translated as CASSFRLAGGSEQFF. The chain has TRBV7-2 and TRBJ2-1; 13 bases map to TRBD2. J gave up 9 bases and V 3 bases, and 5 bases lay outside the gene matches. This CDR3 is 15 amino acids long. Germline CDR1 reads SGHTA; CDR2 reads FQGNSA.

This rearrangement joins TRBV7-2 to TRBJ2-1; tentatively, D is TRBD2 (5 bases). Germline V gives CDR1 SGHTA, CDR2 FQGNSA. V was trimmed by 1 base and J by 0 bases, leaving 13 bases between them. The CDR3 runs to 17 residues. The CDR3 region is CASSLVFQRSSYNEQFF. The CDR3 coding sequence is TGTGCCAGCAGCTTAGTCTTCCAGCGGAGCTCCTACAATGAGCAGTTCTTC.

This rearrangement joins TRBV10-3 to TRBJ2-7; no reliable D call. This CDR3 contains 16 residues. V lost 3 bases, J lost 1 base, and 16 bases lay in between. The germline V gene encodes CDR1 ENHRY and CDR2 SYGVKD. CDR3 in amino acids: CAISEPLTRLSYEQYF. The DNA of the CDR3 is TGTGCCATCAGTGAACCCTTGACCCGCTTATCCTACGAGCAGTACTTC.

The gene calls are TRBV5-1 and TRBJ1-4; 8 nucleotides agree with TRBD1. The CDR3 spans 14 residues. Germline CDR1 is SGHRS and CDR2 is YFSETQ. With 2 bases clipped from V and 6 bases from J, the junction kept 3 bases outside the gene matches. The CDR3 nucleotides are TGCGCCAGCAGCTTCCAGGGGGCTGATGAAAAACTGTTTTTT. It is translated as CASSFQGADEKLFF.

A few counts support this clonotype. The V gene is TRBV10-1, the J gene TRBJ2-3, with 10 nucleotides matching TRBD2. The CDR3 consists of 16 residues. J was trimmed by 3 bases and V by 3 bases; bases with no gene match: 6. Looked up from germline, CDR1 is WNHNN and CDR2 is SYGVQD (reference sequence). The CDR3 here is CASSELTSGATDTQYF. CDR3 nucleotides: TGCGCCAGCAGTGAACTAACTAGCGGGGCGACAGATACGCAGTATTTT.

The table lists this clonotype with a few counts. V usage is TRBV3-1 and J usage is TRBJ2-1; D remains ambiguous. V was pared by 4 bases and J by 5 bases, with 21 bases between. The CDR3 is 17 amino acids. Germline V gives CDR1 LGHDT, CDR2 YNNKEL (reference sequence). The CDR3 protein is CASSREPPGRVDNEQFF. CDR3 coding DNA: TGTGCCAGCAGCCGTGAGCCCCCCGGACGGGTGGACAATGAGCAGTTCTTC.

This clonotype came up a few times. The J gene is TRBJ1-2, the V gene TRBV6-5; D may be TRBD1 (6 bases). CDR1 is MNHEY, CDR2 SVGAGI, per germline. The V end was cut by 0 bases, the J end by 4 bases, with 12 bases between. The CDR3 sequence is 15 residues long. The CDR3 DNA is TGTGCCAGCAGTTACTCGACAGGTTCGCCCTATGGCTACACCTTC. It yields the protein CASSYSTGSPYGYTF.

The chain is built from TRBV5-1 and TRBJ1-6; TRBD1 is a possible D gene (5 bases). Germline assignment: CDR1 SGHRS and CDR2 YFSETQ. V gave up 0 bases and J gave up 10 bases, with 8 bases separating them. CDR3 size: 13 residues. The CDR3 loop reads CASSLVGGSPLHF. CDR3 DNA: TGCGCCAGCAGCTTGGTGGGGGGATCACCCCTCCACTTT.

V gene TRBV7-7 combines with J gene TRBJ1-2; no clear D gene. The CDR3 contains 13 residues. Between the trimmed V and J ends, which lost 8 bases and 1 base, there was a span of 11 bases. The germline gives CDR1 SSHAT, CDR2 FNYEAQ (reference sequence). CDR3 sequence reads: CASAQTVNYGYTF. The CDR3 region has the DNA TGTGCCAGCGCTCAGACTGTTAACTATGGCTACACCTTC.

V is TRBV3-1 and J is TRBJ2-2; D is possibly TRBD1 or TRBD2 (5 bases each). Trimming cost V 0 bases and J 4 bases, with 12 bases left between them. CDR3 length: 16 residues. The germline V gene has CDR1 LGHDT and CDR2 YNNKEL (reference sequence). The CDR3 loop reads CASSQEGVLGTGELFF. The CDR3, as DNA: TGTGCCAGCAGCCAAGAGGGGGTTTTAGGCACCGGGGAGCTGTTTTTT.

This clonotype was counted between two and nine times. The gene calls are TRBV7-6 and TRBJ2-5; the D is unclear. Germline CDR1 reads SGHVS; CDR2 reads FNYEAQ. This CDR3 has 15 residues. The V end was cut by 2 bases, the J end by 1 base, with 11 bases between. CDR3 sequence reads: CASSLNVPAQETQYF. CDR3 nucleotides: TGTGCCAGCAGCTTAAACGTACCCGCCCAAGAGACCCAGTACTTC.

This clonotype has a handful of counts. The genes are TRBV10-3 and TRBJ1-3; 7 bases fit TRBD1. Looked up from germline, CDR1 is ENHRY and CDR2 is SYGVKD. The trim removed 11 bases at V and 1 base at J, leaving 17 bases unmatched. The CDR3 extends over 17 amino acids. The CDR3 sequence: CASKRTGVVRSGNTIYF. DNA for the CDR3: TGTGCCTCAAAGAGGACAGGAGTCGTACGTTCTGGAAACACCATATATTTT.

The chain recombines TRBV5-1 with TRBJ1-2, with no clear D. The ends were cut back, 1 base at V and 2 bases at J, with 6 bases in the middle. This CDR3 region has 13 residues. Germline assignment: CDR1 SGHRS and CDR2 YFSETQ. The CDR3 nucleotides are TGCGCCAGCAGCTTGCTACAGAACTATGGCTACACCTTC. Amino acid sequence: CASSLLQNYGYTF. Full variable domain (missing parts from reference TRBV5-1 and TRBJ1-2): KAGVTQTPRYLIKTRGQQVTLSCSPISGHRSVSWYQQTPGQGLQFLFEYFSETQRNKGNFPGRFSGRQFSNSRSEMNVSTLELGDSALYLCASSLLQNYGYTFGSGTRLTVV.

This clonotype was detected only a few times. The chain links TRBV4-2 to TRBJ1-4; D ambiguous. The germline V gene encodes CDR1 LGHNA and CDR2 YNFKEQ. This CDR3 comprises 15 residues. Trimming removed 1 base at V and 8 bases at J, with 14 bases between. CDR3 protein: CASSQGRHLWEKLFF. CDR3 nucleotide sequence: TGTGCCAGCAGCCAAGGGAGACACTTATGGGAAAAACTGTTTTTT.

This clonotype was observed a handful of times. V is TRBV6-1 and J is TRBJ2-3, with 10 positions matching TRBD2. Trimming at V came to 7 bases and at J to 1 base, leaving 8 bases not matched to a gene. Germline CDR1 and CDR2: MNHNS and SASEGT. This CDR3 region has 16 residues. Written as DNA, the CDR3 is TGTGCCAGCACTAAGGGGCTAGCGGGGGGCACAGATACGCAGTATTTT. This sequence encodes CASTKGLAGGTDTQYF.

This clonotype was found a few times. The CDR3 region is CATKPLAAGELFF. The CDR3 DNA follows: TGTGCCACCAAGCCTCTAGCAGCCGGGGAGCTGTTTTTT. The rearrangement links TRBV10-3 to TRBJ2-2; TRBD2 might be the D (5 bases). Trimming shortened V by 10 bases and J by 6 bases, and 15 bases separated the two germline ends. CDR3 size: 13 residues. Germline-derived CDR1 and CDR2 are ENHRY and SYGVKD.